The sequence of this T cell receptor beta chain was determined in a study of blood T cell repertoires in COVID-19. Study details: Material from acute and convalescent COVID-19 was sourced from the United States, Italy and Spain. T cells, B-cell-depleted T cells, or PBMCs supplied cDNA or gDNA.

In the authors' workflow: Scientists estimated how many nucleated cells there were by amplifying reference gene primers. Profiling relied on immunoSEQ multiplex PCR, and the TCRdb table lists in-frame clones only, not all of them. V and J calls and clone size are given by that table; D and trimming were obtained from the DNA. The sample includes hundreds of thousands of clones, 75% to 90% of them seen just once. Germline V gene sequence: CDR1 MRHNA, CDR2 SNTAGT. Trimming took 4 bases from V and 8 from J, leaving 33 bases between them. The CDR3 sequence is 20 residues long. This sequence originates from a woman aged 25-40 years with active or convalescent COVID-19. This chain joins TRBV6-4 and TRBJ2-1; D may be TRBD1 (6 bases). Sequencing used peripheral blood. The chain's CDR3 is CASSVERTAVPYMNFYEQFF. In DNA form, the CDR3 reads TGTGCCAGCAGTGTTGAAAGGACAGCAGTTCCGTATATGAATTTTTATGAGCAGTTCTTC.